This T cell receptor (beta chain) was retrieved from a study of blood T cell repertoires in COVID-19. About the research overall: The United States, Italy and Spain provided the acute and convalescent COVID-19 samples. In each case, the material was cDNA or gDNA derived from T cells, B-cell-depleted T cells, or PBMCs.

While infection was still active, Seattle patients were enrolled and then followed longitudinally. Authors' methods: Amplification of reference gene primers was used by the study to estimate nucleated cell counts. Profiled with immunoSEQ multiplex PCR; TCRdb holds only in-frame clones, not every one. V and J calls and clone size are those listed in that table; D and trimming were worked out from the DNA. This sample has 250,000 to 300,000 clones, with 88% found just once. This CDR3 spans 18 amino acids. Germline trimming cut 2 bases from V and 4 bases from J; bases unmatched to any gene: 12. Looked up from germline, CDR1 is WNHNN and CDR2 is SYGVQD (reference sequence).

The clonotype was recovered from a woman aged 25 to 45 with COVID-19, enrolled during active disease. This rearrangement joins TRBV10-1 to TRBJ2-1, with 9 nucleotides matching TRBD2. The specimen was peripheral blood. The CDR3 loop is CASSEIAGDFLRYNEQFF. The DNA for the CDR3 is TGCGCCAGCAGTGAGATAGCGGGAGATTTCCTCCGATACAATGAGCAGTTCTTC.